This T cell receptor beta chain was sequenced during a study of blood T cell repertoires in COVID-19. As processed by the authors: Reference gene primer amplification in the assay estimated nucleated cell counts. The assay was immunoSEQ multiplex PCR, and TCRdb's table has in-frame clones only and misses some. The DNA gave D and trimming, while V, J and clone size come from that table. The sample has 12,000 to 15,000 clones; roughly 88% are singletons. V shed 4 bases and J shed 1 base, with 17 bases lying between them. Germline V gene lookup returns CDR1 SGHRS and CDR2 YFSETQ. There are 16 residues in the CDR3.

This receptor was taken from a human donor in a cohort sampled during active COVID-19. The material sequenced was peripheral blood. The rearrangement joins TRBV5-1 to TRBJ1-1, with TRBD1 as a possible D gene (6 bases). The CDR3 nucleotides read TGCGCCAGCAGCCCGCGGGCGGGGGCGAGGAACACTGAAGCTTTCTTT. It is translated as CASSPRAGARNTEAFF.